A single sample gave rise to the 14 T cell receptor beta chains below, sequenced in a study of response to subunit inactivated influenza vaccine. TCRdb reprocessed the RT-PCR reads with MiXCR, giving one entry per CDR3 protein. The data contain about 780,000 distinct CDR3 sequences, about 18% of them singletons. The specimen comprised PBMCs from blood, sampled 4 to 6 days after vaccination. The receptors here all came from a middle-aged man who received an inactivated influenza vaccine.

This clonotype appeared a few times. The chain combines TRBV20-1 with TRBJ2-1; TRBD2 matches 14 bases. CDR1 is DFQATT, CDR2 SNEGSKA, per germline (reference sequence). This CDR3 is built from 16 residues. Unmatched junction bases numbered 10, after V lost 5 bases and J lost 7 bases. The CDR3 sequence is CSARGGTSGSINEQFF. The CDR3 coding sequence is TGCAGTGCTCGCGGGGGGACTAGCGGGAGTATTAATGAGCAGTTCTTC.

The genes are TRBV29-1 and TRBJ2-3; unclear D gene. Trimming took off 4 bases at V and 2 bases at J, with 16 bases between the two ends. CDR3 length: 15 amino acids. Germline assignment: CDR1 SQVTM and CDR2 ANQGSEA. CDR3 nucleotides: TGCAGCGTTGTATGGCAGCCGACAAACACAGATACGCAGTATTTT. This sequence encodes CSVVWQPTNTDTQYF.

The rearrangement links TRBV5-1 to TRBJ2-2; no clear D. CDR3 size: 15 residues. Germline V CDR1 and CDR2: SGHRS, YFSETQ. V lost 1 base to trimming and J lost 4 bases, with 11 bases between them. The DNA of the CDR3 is TGCGCCAGCAGCTTGACCAACTATATCACCGGGGAGCTGTTTTTT. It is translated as CASSLTNYITGELFF.

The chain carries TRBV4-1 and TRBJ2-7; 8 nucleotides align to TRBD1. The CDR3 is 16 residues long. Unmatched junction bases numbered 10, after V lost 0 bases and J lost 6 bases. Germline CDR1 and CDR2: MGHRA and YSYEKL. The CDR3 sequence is CASSQDSRTGLSEQYF. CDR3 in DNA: TGCGCCAGCAGCCAAGACAGTAGGACAGGGCTGTCCGAGCAGTACTTC.

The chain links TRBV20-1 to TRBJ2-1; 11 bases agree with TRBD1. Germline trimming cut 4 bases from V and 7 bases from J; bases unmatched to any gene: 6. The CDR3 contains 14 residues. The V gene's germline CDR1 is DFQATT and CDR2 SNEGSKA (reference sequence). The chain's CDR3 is CSAMDRGRLNEQFF. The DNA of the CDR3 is TGCAGTGCTATGGACAGGGGGCGCCTGAATGAGCAGTTCTTC.

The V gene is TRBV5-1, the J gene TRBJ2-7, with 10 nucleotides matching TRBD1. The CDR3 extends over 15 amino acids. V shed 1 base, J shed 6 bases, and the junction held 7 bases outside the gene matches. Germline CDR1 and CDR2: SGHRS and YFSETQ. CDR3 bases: TGCGCCAGCAGCTTGATGGGGACAGGGGAGGGCGAGCAGTACTTC. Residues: CASSLMGTGEGEQYF. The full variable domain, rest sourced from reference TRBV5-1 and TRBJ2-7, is KAGVTQTPRYLIKTRGQQVTLSCSPISGHRSVSWYQQTPGQGLQFLFEYFSETQRNKGNFPGRFSGRQFSNSRSEMNVSTLELGDSALYLCASSLMGTGEGEQYFGPGTRLTVT.

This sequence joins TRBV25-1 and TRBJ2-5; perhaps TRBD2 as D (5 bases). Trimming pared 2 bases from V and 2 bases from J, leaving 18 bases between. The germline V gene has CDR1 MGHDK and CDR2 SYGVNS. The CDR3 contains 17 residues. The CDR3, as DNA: TGTGCCAGCAGTGAACCATTATTGGGAGAGGGACAAGAGACCCAGTACTTC. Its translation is CASSEPLLGEGQETQYF.

CDR3 sequence (DNA): TGCAGTGCAAGAACCCCCACGGACAGGGGCAGACATACGCAGTATTTT. This translates into CSARTPTDRGRHTQYF. The J gene is TRBJ2-3, the V gene TRBV20-1, with 9 bases fitting TRBD1. Trimming at V came to 6 bases and at J to 7 bases, leaving 17 bases not matched to a gene. The CDR3 sequence is 16 residues long. Germline V gene data show CDR1 as DFQATT and CDR2 as SNEGSKA (reference sequence).

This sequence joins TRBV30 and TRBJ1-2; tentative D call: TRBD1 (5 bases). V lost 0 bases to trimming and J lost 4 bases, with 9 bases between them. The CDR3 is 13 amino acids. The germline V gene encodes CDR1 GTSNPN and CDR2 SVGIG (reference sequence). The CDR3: CAWSVPGLYGYTF. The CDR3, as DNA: TGTGCCTGGAGTGTACCGGGGCTCTATGGCTACACCTTC.

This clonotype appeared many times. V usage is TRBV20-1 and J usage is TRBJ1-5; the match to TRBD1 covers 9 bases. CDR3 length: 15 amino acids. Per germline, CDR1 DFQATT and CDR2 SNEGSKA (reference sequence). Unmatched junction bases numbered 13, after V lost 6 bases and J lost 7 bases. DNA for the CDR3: TGCAGTGCGGAGCAGCCTACAGGGGGCGGGCAGCCCCAGCATTTT. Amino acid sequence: CSAEQPTGGGQPQHF.

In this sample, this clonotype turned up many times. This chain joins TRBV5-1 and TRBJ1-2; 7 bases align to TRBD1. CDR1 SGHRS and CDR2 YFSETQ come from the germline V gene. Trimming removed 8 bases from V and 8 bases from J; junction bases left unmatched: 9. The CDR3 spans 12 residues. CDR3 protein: CASSRQGYGYTF. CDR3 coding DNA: TGCGCCAGTTCTCGACAGGGTTACGGCTACACCTTC.

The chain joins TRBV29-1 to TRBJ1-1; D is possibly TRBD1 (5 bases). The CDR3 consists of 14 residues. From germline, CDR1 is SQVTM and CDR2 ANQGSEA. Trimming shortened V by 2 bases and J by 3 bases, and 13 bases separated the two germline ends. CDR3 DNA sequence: TGCAGCGTTGAATTAGGGACGGGGGACACTGAAGCTTTCTTT. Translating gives CSVELGTGDTEAFF.

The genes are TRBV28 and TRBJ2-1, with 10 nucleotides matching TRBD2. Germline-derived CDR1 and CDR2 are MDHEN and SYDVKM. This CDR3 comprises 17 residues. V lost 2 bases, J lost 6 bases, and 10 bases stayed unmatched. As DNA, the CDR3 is TGTGCCAGCAGTTTACTCGTCCGAGCGGGGGGGCGCAATGAGCAGTTCTTC. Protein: CASSLLVRAGGRNEQFF. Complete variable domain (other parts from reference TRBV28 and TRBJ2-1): DVKVTQSSRYLVKRTGEKVFLECVQDMDHENMFWYRQDPGLGLRLIYFSYDVKMKEKGDIPEGYSVSREKKERFSLILESASTNQTSMYLCASSLLVRAGGRNEQFFGPGTRLTVL.

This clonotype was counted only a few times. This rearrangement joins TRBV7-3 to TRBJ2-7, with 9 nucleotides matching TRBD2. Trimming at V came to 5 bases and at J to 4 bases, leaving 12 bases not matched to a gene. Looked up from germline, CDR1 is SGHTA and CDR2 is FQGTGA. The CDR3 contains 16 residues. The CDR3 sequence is CASSPPEVSGSYEQYF. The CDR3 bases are TGTGCCAGCAGCCCCCCGGAGGTTAGCGGGAGTTACGAGCAGTACTTC. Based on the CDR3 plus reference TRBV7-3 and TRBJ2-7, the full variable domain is GAGVSQTPSNKVTEKGKYVELRCDPISGHTALYWYRQSLGQGPEFLIYFQGTGAADDSGLPNDRFFAVRPEGSVSTLKIQRTERGDSAVYLCASSPPEVSGSYEQYFGPGTRLTVT.